This TCR beta chain was sequenced for a study of CD8+CD57+ T cells in acquired aplastic anemia (dated by TCRdb to between 2018 and 2020). Notes on the research overall: DNA extracted from sorted CD4+ and CD8+ cells had a mean of about 3.3 ug, with a range of roughly 0.17 to 27.4 ug. Mean read counts for healthy donor samples were about 10 million for CD4+ cells and some 11 million for CD8+ cells.

Based on the germline V gene (reference sequence), the CDR1 and CDR2 sequences are LNHDA and SQIVND. There are 15 amino acids in the CDR3, from cysteine to phenylalanine inclusive. Solely the CDR3 DNA is kept, with 45 bases framed from the first base. In this study, sorted CD4+ and CD8+ T cells from the blood of healthy subjects and of severe aplastic anemia patients had their TCR repertoires deep-sequenced. Ficoll-Paque density gradient centrifugation was used to isolate peripheral blood mononuclear cells. Before DNA extraction, CD4+ and CD8+ T cells were sorted by FACS or by magnetic beads. As for this clonotype: Its antigen is currently not known. The junction departs from the called germline gene at one end, perhaps through a read error.

Genomic DNA was used as template for profiling of TCR beta VDJ combinations and CDR3 sequences. An Illumina HiSeq 2000 was the platform used for TCR repertoire sequencing. Per the original workflow: TRBV/TRBJ rearrangement plots, CDR3 size and DJ length profiles, and Simpson's diversity index were used to evaluate the repertoires. Whichever DNA sequence was most abundant in the deep sequencing data was defined as the immunodominant clone. CDR3 amino acid sequences were checked for sharing across subjects and were also compared against the VDJdb database and published repertoires. TCRdb reanalyzed the raw reads on its own, using fastp at Q25 for trimming and MiXCR for clone calling, and kept in-frame beta chains. Each record represents a unique CDR3 protein, reported with the most common genes and DNA among its rows. The V and J calls, along with clone size, are taken from TCRdb and not from the paper's own processing. This sample gives more than 150,000 distinct CDR3 sequences in total; around 45% of them show up just once. 2.9% of the sample is held by the ten biggest clonotypes.

Overall results and qualifications from the work: Between patients and healthy controls, no significant difference in CD8+ Simpson's diversity was found (P=0.060). Roughly 30 CD8+ CDR3 sequences were shared between patients and controls but appeared highly expressed in patients and within their immunodominant clones.

Sequences were obtained from sorted CD4+, CD8+, or CD8+CD57+ T cells (not recorded which) from PBMCs. This TCR came from a human donor in good health. This sequence uses TRBV19 and TRBJ1-1, with TRBD1 tentatively as D gene (5 bases match). The nucleotides are TGTGCCAGTAGCATAGTTCGGGGGGTGTACACTGAAGCTTTCTTT. The translation is CASSIVRGVYTEAFF.